The rows below give T cell receptor beta chains drawn from one sample of a study of shared clonotypes between healthy human individuals. Measured with immunoSEQ multiplex PCR; TCRdb has only the in-frame clones, and not every one. The sample shows over a million clones, 75% to 85% of them seen only once. The material sequenced was memory CD4+ T cells from PBMCs. The receptors come from a man aged 18-30 years in good health. Some clones in this sample may be carry-over from other donors' samples. Both conserved end residues are part of each CDR3. D genes are given only for firm matches. Only part of the rows carry a size: once, few, many, or a class if the clone is expanded.

>TRBJ1-3|TRBV6-5|NA|NA|13
CASLAGPGNTIYF
TGTGCCAGCTTGGCAGGGCCTGGAAACACCATATATTTT
>TRBJ1-6|TRBV6-1|NA|NA|17
CASSERGSNSYNSPLHF
TGTGCCAGCAGTGAAAGGGGGTCCAACTCCTATAATTCACCCCTCCACTTT
>TRBJ2-4|TRBV28|TRBD2|NA|15
CASSSPGLAGDIQYF
TGTGCCAGCAGTTCCCCGGGACTAGCGGGAGACATTCAGTACTTC
>TRBJ2-1|TRBV6-1|NA|NA|13
CASRLDPYNEQFF
TGTGCCAGCCGGCTGGATCCCTACAATGAGCAGTTCTTC
>TRBJ2-2|TRBV7-2|NA|NA|14
CASSLRQAAGELFF
TGTGCCAGCAGCTTACGGCAGGCGGCCGGGGAGCTGTTTTTT
>TRBJ2-3|TRBV30|NA|NA|12
CAWGTATDTQYF
TGTGCCTGGGGTACGGCCACAGATACGCAGTATTTT
>TRBJ1-2|TRBV23-1|NA|NA|13
CASSGRKVVGYTF
TGCGCCAGCAGTGGCAGGAAGGTGGTAGGTTACACCTTC
>TRBJ2-4|TRBV5-6|TRBD2|few|14
CASSLVAGGNIQYF
TGTGCCAGCAGCTTGGTCGCGGGAGGAAACATTCAGTACTTC
>TRBJ2-1|TRBV5-1|TRBD2|few|16
CASSLDPAGGPNEQFF
TGCGCCAGCAGCTTGGATCCAGCGGGAGGGCCCAATGAGCAGTTCTTC
>TRBJ2-5|TRBV28|TRBD2|NA|15
CASSRRLAGEETQYF
TGTGCCAGCAGTCGCCGACTAGCGGGAGAAGAGACCCAGTACTTC
>TRBJ2-1|TRBV15|NA|few|12
CATSRIVGQQFF
TGTGCCACCAGCAGAATCGTAGGACAGCAGTTCTTC
>TRBJ2-3|TRBV5-1|NA|NA|13
CASRGSSTDTQYF
TGCGCCAGCAGGGGAAGCAGCACAGATACGCAGTATTTT
>TRBJ1-4|TRBV7-2|NA|NA|15
CASSLLGATNEKLFF
TGTGCCAGCAGCTTATTGGGAGCAACTAATGAAAAACTGTTTTTT
>TRBJ2-5|TRBV6-5|NA|NA|12
CASSSYQETQYF
TGTGCCAGTTCAAGTTACCAAGAGACCCAGTACTTC
>TRBJ2-7|TRBV28|TRBD2|NA|15
CASSLKTSGFREQYF
TGTGCCAGCAGTTTAAAGACTAGCGGGTTCAGGGAGCAGTACTTC
>TRBJ1-2|TRBV4-1|NA|NA|14
CASSQDWANYGYTF
TGCGCCAGCAGCCAAGATTGGGCAAACTATGGCTACACCTTC
>TRBJ1-2|TRBV7-2|NA|NA|14
CASSWVSQGTGYTF
TGTGCCAGCAGCTGGGTATCTCAGGGGACTGGCTACACCTTC
>TRBJ2-2|TRBV5-1|NA|NA|15
CASSLFGTDTGELFF
TGCGCCAGCAGCTTGTTTGGGACGGATACCGGGGAGCTGTTTTTT
>TRBJ1-2|TRBV7-8|NA|NA|13
CASSLVDYSGYTF
TGTGCCAGCAGCTTAGTTGATTATTCGGGCTACACCTTC
>TRBJ2-7|TRBV6-6|TRBD2|NA|15
CASSYTSGNAYEQYF
TGTGCCAGCAGTTACACTAGCGGGAATGCCTACGAGCAGTACTTC
>TRBJ2-7|TRBV4-2|NA|NA|15
CASSQTGLSTYEQYF
TGTGCCAGCAGCCAGACCGGACTGTCAACCTACGAGCAGTACTTC
>TRBJ2-7|TRBV7-9|TRBD2|once|15
CASSPWGAGGYEQYF
TGTGCCAGCAGCCCGTGGGGGGCGGGAGGGTACGAGCAGTACTTC
>TRBJ2-1|TRBV30|TRBD2|NA|15
CAWSRSGRGYNEQFF
TGTGCCTGGAGTAGAAGCGGGAGGGGGTACAATGAGCAGTTCTTC
>TRBJ1-2|TRBV15|TRBD1|NA|16
CATSRKTGGGNYGYTF
TGTGCCACCAGCAGAAAGACAGGGGGCGGGAACTATGGCTACACCTTC
>TRBJ1-2|TRBV2|NA|NA|14
CASSDGTLNYGYTF
TGTGCCAGCAGTGATGGGACCCTTAACTATGGCTACACCTTC
>TRBJ2-7|TRBV5-1|TRBD2|NA|15
CASSVSSGGSYEQYF
TGCGCCAGCAGCGTCTCTAGCGGGGGTTCCTACGAGCAGTACTTC
>TRBJ2-2|TRBV28|NA|once|16
CASTRTAGTRGGELFF
TGTGCCAGCACCAGGACAGCGGGGACCCGAGGCGGGGAGCTGTTTTTT